This T cell receptor beta chain was sequenced during a study of blood T cells in healthy people across ages. Then a second PCR, running roughly 7 to 11 cycles, was carried out with a sample-barcoded 5' primer and a J-beta primer mix. Each CDR3 protein gets one entry after TCRdb re-called the 5' RACE reads with MiXCR. Of approximately 800,000 distinct CDR3 sequences in the sample, 20% to 30% were seen once. The CDR3 has 14 residues. The J segment lost 6 bases and the V segment lost 3 bases, leaving 8 bases of the junction unmatched. Germline V lookup: CDR1 DFQATT, CDR2 SNEGSKA (reference sequence). The data also belong to a second study, concerning T cells of mothers and their children.

The clonotype was recovered from a boy younger than 18 in good health. The specimen sequenced was blood. The V gene is TRBV20-1, the J gene TRBJ2-3; 8 nucleotides line up with TRBD1. CDR3: CSASPAGGIDTQYF. The CDR3 nucleotides read TGCAGTGCTAGTCCGGCAGGGGGCATCGATACGCAGTATTTT.